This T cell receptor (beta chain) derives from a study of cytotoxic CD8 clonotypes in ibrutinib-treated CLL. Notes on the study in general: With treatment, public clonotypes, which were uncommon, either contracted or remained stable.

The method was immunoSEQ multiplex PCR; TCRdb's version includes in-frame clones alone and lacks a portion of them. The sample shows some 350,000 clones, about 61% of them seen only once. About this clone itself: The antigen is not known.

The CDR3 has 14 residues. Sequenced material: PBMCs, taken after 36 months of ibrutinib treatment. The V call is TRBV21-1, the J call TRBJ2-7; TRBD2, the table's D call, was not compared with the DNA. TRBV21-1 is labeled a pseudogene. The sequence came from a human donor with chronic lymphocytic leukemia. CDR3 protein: CASSKVAGLYEQYF. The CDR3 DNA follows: TGTGCCAGCAGCAAAGTAGCGGGTTTATACGAGCAGTACTTC.